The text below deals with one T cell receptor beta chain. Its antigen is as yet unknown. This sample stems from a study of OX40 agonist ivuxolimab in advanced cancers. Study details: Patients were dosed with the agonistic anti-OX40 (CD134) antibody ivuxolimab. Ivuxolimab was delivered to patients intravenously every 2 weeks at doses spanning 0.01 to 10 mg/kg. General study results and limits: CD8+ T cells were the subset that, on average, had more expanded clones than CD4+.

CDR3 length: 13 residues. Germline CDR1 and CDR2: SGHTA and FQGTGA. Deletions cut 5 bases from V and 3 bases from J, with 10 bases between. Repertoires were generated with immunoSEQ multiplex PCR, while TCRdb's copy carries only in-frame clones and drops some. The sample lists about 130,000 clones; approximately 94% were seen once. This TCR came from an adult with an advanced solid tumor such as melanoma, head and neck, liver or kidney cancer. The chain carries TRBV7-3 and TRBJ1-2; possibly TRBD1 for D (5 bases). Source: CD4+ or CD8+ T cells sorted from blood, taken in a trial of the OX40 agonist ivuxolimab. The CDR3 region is CASSRDSYYGYTF. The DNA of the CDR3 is TGTGCCAGCAGCCGTGACAGCTACTATGGCTACACCTTC.